This T cell receptor (beta chain) was sequenced in a study of blood T cell repertoires in COVID-19. Sequencing was performed with immunoSEQ multiplex PCR; in TCRdb, only in-frame clones are kept and a portion is missing. The repertoire holds under 130,000 clones, with around 91% as singletons. CDR1 and CDR2 from the germline V gene are MNHEY and SVGAGI. Trimming took off 6 bases at V and 1 base at J, with 9 bases between the two ends. The CDR3 is 13 residues long. Source material: peripheral blood. The V gene is TRBV6-5, the J gene TRBJ1-1; D unresolved. The TCR was taken from a woman of 80 years or more with acute or convalescent COVID-19. DNA for the CDR3: TGTGCCAGCAGGCCCTCAGGGAACACTGAAGCTTTCTTT. Protein product: CASRPSGNTEAFF.